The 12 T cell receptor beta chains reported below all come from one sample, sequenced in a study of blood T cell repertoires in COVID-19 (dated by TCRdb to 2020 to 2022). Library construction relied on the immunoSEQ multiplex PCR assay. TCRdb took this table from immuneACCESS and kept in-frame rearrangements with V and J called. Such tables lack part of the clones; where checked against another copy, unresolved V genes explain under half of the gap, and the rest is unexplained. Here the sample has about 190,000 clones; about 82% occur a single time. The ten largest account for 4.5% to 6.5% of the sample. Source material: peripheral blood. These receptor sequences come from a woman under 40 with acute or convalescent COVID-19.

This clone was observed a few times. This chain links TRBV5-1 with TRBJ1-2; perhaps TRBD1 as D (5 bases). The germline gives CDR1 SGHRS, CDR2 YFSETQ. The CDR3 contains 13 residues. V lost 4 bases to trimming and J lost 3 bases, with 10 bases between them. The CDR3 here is CASSARVYYGYTF. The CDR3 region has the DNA TGCGCCAGCAGCGCCAGGGTTTACTATGGCTACACCTTC.

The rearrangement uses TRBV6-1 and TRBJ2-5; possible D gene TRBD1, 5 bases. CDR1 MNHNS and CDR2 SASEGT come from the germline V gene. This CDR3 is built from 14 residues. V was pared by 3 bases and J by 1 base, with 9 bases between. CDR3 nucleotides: TGTGCCAGCAGTGATAGGGGCGGCCAAGAGACCCAGTACTTC. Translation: CASSDRGGQETQYF.

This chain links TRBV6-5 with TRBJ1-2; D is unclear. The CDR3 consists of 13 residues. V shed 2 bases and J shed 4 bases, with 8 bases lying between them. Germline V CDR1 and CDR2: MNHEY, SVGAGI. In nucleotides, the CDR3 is TGTGCCAGCAGTTACGACGGGATCTATGGCTACACCTTC. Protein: CASSYDGIYGYTF.

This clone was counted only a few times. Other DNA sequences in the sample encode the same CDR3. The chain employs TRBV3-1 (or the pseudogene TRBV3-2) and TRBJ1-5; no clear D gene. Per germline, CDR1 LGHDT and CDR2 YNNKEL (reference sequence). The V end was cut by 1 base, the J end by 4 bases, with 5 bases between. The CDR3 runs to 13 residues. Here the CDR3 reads CASSQGANQPQHF. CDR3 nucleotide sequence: TGTGCCAGCAGCCAAGGGGCAAATCAGCCCCAGCATTTT.

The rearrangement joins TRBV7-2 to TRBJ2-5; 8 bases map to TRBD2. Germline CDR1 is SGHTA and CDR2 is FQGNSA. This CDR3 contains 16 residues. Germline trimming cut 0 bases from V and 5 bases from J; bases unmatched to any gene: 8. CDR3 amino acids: CASSLARAGGAETQYF. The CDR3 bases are TGTGCCAGCAGCTTAGCGCGGGCGGGGGGTGCGGAGACCCAGTACTTC.

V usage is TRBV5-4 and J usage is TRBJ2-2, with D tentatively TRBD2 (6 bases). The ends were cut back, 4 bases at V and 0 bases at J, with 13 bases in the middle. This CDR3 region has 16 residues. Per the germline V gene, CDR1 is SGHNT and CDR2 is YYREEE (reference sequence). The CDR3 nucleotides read TGTGCCAGCAGCCCTTCGGGGGTTCCGAACACCGGGGAGCTGTTTTTT. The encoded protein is CASSPSGVPNTGELFF.

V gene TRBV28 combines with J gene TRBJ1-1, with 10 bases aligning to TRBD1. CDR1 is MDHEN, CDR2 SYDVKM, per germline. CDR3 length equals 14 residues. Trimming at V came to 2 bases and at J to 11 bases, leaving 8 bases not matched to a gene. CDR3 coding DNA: TGTGCCAGCAGTTTAGGGGGGACAGGGGCTAGGGCTTTCTTT. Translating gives CASSLGGTGARAFF.

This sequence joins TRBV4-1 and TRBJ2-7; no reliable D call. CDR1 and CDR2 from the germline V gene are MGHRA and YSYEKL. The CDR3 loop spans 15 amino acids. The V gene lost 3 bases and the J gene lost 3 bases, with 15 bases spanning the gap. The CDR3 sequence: CASSHSALGNYEQYF. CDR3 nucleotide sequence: TGCGCCAGCAGCCATTCAGCTCTAGGTAACTACGAGCAGTACTTC.

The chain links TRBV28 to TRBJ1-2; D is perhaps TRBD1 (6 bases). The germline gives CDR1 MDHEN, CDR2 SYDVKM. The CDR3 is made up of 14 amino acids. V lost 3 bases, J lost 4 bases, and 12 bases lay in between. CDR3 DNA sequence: TGTGCCAGCAGTTTGTGGGGGCGCATCTATGGCTACACCTTC. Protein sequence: CASSLWGRIYGYTF.

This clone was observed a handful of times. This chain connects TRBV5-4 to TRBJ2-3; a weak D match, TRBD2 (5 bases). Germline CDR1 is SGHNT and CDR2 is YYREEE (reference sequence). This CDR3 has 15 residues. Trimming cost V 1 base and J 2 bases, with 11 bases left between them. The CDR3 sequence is CASSLSLAVTDTQYF. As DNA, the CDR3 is TGTGCCAGCAGCTTGAGTCTAGCCGTCACAGATACGCAGTATTTT.

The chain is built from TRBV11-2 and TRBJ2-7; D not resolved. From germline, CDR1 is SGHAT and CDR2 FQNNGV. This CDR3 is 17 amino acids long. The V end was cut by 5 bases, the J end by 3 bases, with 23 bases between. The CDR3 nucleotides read TGTGCCAGCAGCCCCTACCGACGCGGAACGGCCCACTACGAGCAGTACTTC. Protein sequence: CASSPYRRGTAHYEQYF.

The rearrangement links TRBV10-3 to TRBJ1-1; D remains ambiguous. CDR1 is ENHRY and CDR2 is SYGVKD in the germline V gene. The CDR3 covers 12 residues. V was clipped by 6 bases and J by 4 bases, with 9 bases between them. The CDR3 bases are TGTGCCATCAGCGACTACGGCACTGAAGCTTTCTTT. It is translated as CAISDYGTEAFF.